The 8 T cell receptor beta chains in this list originate from one sample, sequenced in a study of T cell changes during pregnancy in multiple sclerosis. Only in-frame clones appear in the TCRdb table, and some are missing; sequencing was by immunoSEQ multiplex PCR. In the table there are about 61,000 clones, over 75% of which are singletons. This specimen was peripheral blood, taken in the first trimester of pregnancy. The receptors here all came from a female donor with multiple sclerosis, enrolled in a pregnancy study.

The rearrangement uses TRBV5-5 and TRBJ1-5, with TRBD1 identical over 10 bases. The trim removed 2 bases at V and 2 bases at J, leaving 4 bases unmatched. Germline-derived CDR1 and CDR2 are SGHKS and YYEKEE (reference sequence). The CDR3 spans 16 residues. CDR3 residues: CASSLGTGVGNQPQHF. In nucleotides, the CDR3 is TGTGCCAGCAGCTTAGGGACAGGGGTAGGCAATCAGCCCCAGCATTTT.

The V gene is TRBV7-2, the J gene TRBJ2-7, with 8 bases fitting TRBD1. CDR3 length: 16 residues. Trimming cost V 5 bases and J 2 bases; bases outside gene matches: 11. Germline V gene lookup returns CDR1 SGHTA and CDR2 FQGNSA. As DNA, the CDR3 is TGTGCCAGCAGCCTCGGTGTGGACAGGGTACCCTACGAGCAGTACTTC. Protein product: CASSLGVDRVPYEQYF. Full variable domain (missing parts from reference TRBV7-2 and TRBJ2-7): GAGVSQSPSNKVTEKGKDVELRCDPISGHTALYWYRQSLGQGLEFLIYFQGNSAPDKSGLPSDRFSAERTGGSVSTLTIQRTQQEDSAVYLCASSLGVDRVPYEQYFGPGTRLTVT.

The J gene is TRBJ2-5, the V gene TRBV28; D not resolved. Germline loops: CDR1 MDHEN, CDR2 SYDVKM. The V gene lost 3 bases and the J gene lost 14 bases, with 16 bases spanning the gap. The CDR3 has 12 residues. The CDR3 nucleotides are TGTGCCAGCAGTTTCGGCCAGAGGAACCCATACTTC. This sequence encodes CASSFGQRNPYF.

The rearrangement uses TRBV6-5 and TRBJ2-5, with D uncertain. Trimming pared 2 bases from V and 4 bases from J, leaving 8 bases between. The CDR3 runs 13 residues. From germline, CDR1 is MNHEY and CDR2 SVGAGI. CDR3 loop: CASSYGPRETQYF. Written as DNA, the CDR3 is TGTGCCAGCAGTTACGGGCCACGAGAGACCCAGTACTTC.

This clone came up a few times. This chain links TRBV5-1 with TRBJ1-1; D is undetermined. V lost 0 bases and J 1 base, leaving 4 bases between the germline ends. The CDR3 is 13 residues long. CDR1 is SGHRS and CDR2 is YFSETQ in the germline V gene. CDR3 sequence reads: CASSLDTNTEAFF. The CDR3 coding sequence is TGCGCCAGCAGCTTGGACACGAACACTGAAGCTTTCTTT.

This clone was observed a handful of times. The chain uses TRBV2 and TRBJ1-5; 7 bases align to TRBD1. The CDR3 length is 15 residues. The trim removed 6 bases at V and 4 bases at J, leaving 9 bases unmatched. CDR1 is SNHLY, CDR2 FYNNEI, per germline. CDR3 DNA sequence: TGTGCCAGCAGCACCGGACAGGAATATAATCAGCCCCAGCATTTT. Its translation is CASSTGQEYNQPQHF.

This clone was recorded a few times. The chain joins TRBV6-1 to TRBJ2-5, with 14 bases lining up with TRBD2. CDR1 and CDR2 (germline): MNHNS, SASEGT. V shed 4 bases and J 5 bases; nucleotides not matched to a gene: 3. This CDR3 has 15 amino acids. Here the CDR3 DNA reads TGTGCCAGCAGTGGACTAGCGGGAGGGGGGGAGACCCAGTACTTC. It encodes CASSGLAGGGETQYF.

This clone was found once. The rearrangement links TRBV5-1 to TRBJ2-1; D is possibly TRBD1 (6 bases). Germline assignment: CDR1 SGHRS and CDR2 YFSETQ. V was cut by 2 bases and J by 0 bases, with 12 bases left in between. There are 16 residues in the CDR3. The CDR3 loop is CASSLQGSSSYNEQFF. The CDR3 DNA sequence: TGCGCCAGCAGCTTACAGGGCTCAAGCTCCTACAATGAGCAGTTCTTC.